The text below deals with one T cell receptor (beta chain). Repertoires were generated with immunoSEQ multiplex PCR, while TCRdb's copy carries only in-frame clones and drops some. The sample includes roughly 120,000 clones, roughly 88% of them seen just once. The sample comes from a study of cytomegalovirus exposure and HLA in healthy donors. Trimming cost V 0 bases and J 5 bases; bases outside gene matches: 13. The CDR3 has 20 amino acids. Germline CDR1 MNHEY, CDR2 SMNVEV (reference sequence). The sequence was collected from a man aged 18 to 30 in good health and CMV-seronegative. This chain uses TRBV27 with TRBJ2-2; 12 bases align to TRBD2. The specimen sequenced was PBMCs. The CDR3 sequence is CASSLSAALAGGPRTGELFF. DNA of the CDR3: TGTGCCAGCAGTTTATCCGCTGCTCTAGCGGGAGGGCCGCGGACCGGGGAGCTGTTTTTT.